This TCR beta chain is from a study of T cell repertoires in cytomegalovirus infection. For the study at large: Recently identified HLA-C-restricted and well-studied HLA-B-restricted CMV epitopes were used. Indicated by public TCR beta signatures were CMV infection and matching HLA type. The study's findings and limits: Of the TCR beta families, the public ones yielded a cumulative frequency that identified carriers of CMV plus the relevant HLA. Dominating the ex vivo response were TCR beta clonotypes that were CMV-specific and HLA-C-restricted.

On this clonotype itself: No antigen is known for it.

TCRdb recomputed calls from the reads with MiXCR, one row per CDR3 protein. The sample yields 140,000 to 150,000 distinct CDR3 sequences, around 32% seen once. The TCR comes from a human donor in good health (CMV status not recorded). Some clones in this sample may be carry-over from other donors' samples. This material consisted of CD8+ T cells from cultured PBMCs, taken from culture after CMV antigen stimulation.

The CDR3 region has the DNA TGCGCCAGCAGCGGTCGGGACAGCGACACTGAAGCTTTCTTT. Translation: CASSGRDSDTEAFF. The chain is built from TRBV5-1 and TRBJ1-1, with 7 bases that match TRBD1. The CDR3 has 14 residues. J lost 3 bases, V lost 4 bases, and 6 bases had no gene match. Germline V CDR1 and CDR2: SGHRS, YFSETQ.